This T cell receptor beta chain was found in a study of beta chain features in type 1 diabetes (dated by TCRdb to between 2017 and 2018). About the full investigation: Mean age, gender distribution, total cell number and subset yield were not different between patients and healthy donors. The study compared TCRB repertoires of sorted circulating CD4+ T cell subsets between recently diagnosed type 1 diabetes patients and matched healthy donors. Regulatory and stem cell-like memory subsets were obtained from only 8 patients and roughly 8 healthy donors, while naive and central memory subsets were obtained from all 28 donors. A total of about 100,000,000 sorted cells were examined across all samples, and RNA yield correlated strongly with the number of cells per subset.

All of the isolated RNA was reverse transcribed with the High Capacity cDNA Reverse Transcription Kit, so expressed TCRB transcripts were sequenced. Naive, central memory and regulatory T cell samples underwent deep immunoSEQ sequencing, averaging roughly 3.3 million total reads per sample. After sorted cells were lysed in RLT buffer, RNA was extracted with DNase-treated RNeasy Micro or Mini kits, with the choice depending on cell number. To prevent cross-contamination, every cell subset was processed on its own, while patient and healthy donor samples were processed together. The immunoSEQ multiplex PCR was used to amplify TCRB sequences from cDNA, yielding 87-bp fragments that span the CDR3 region. Sequencing of the amplicons was done on the Illumina HiSeq platform. Concerning the study's data processing: PCR bias was computationally corrected using synthetic template baselines, reads within Hamming distance 2 were collapsed, and singletons that could not be merged were discarded. Reads were aligned against IMGT so that V, D and J genes, CDR3 length and insertions or deletions at six rearrangement sites could be assigned. Clonotype counts were normalized to sorted cell number within each subset before computing true diversity and Gini coefficients with the tcR R package. The overlap coefficient, calculated on TCRB nucleotide sequences, was used to quantify repertoire sharing. Out-of-frame TCRB sequences from naive cells were analyzed as a proxy for the pre-selection repertoire. What TCRdb holds here is the immuneACCESS table cut down to in-frame rearrangements. Part of the clones is not present; checked against another copy, under half of the missing clones reflect an unresolved V gene, and the others are unexplained. V, J and clone size derive from that table, while D and trimming were established from the DNA sequence. This sample gives around 650,000 clones in total; roughly 12% of them show up just once. The top ten clones comprise roughly 0.12% of the sample.

Each donor gave one peripheral blood draw, averaging approximately 120 mL, which was collected into heparinised tubes. A BD FACSAria II and a panel including CD45RO, CCR7, CD25, CD127, CD95 and CD27 were used to sort naive, central memory, regulatory and stem cell-like memory CD4+ T cells. Purity was above 98% for every sorted population. PBMCs were isolated right away by Lymphoprep density gradient centrifugation and were stained directly, without culture. So that batch effects would be minimized, each experiment stained and sorted samples in pairs, pairing one healthy donor with one patient. Including cysteine and phenylalanine, the CDR3 has 14 amino acids. The read is trimmed to its CDR3 DNA, 42 bases read in frame from base 1. CDR1 SGDLS and CDR2 YYNGEE were looked up in the germline V gene. V has 8 bases trimmed and J has 2 bases trimmed; junction bases matching no gene number 8. Study-level results and caveats: The naive, central memory and regulatory TCRB repertoires appeared to resemble one another more closely among patients than among healthy donors. PCR may preferentially amplify shorter templates, but because patient and control samples were amplified and corrected together, any resulting skew would affect both groups equally. A moderate but significant shortening of TCRB CDR3 length was observed in type 1 diabetes patients in all four CD4+ subsets. At VDJ recombination sites, patients with type 1 diabetes made fewer insertions and deleted more nucleotides, a pattern implying thymic rearrangement abnormalities. HLA sub-analyses involved small numbers of individuals, so any influence of HLA type on TCRB rearrangement remained unresolved. Sequencing cDNA rather than genomic DNA could over-represent highly expressing activated cells, although activation and CD3 levels did not differ between groups.

With respect to this clone: It lacks a known antigen. Nothing much larger sits one base from this clone, and base qualities are not available.

The receptor chain draws on TRBV9 and TRBJ2-3, and 7 junction bases match TRBD1. The sequenced sample consisted of naive CD4+ T cells from blood. What the cell subset or site label conveys for this sample: true naive CD4+ T cells. The clonotype was recovered from a man aged 25 to 45 with type 1 diabetes. The CDR3 protein: CASTTGADTDTQYF. The nucleotide sequence is TGTGCCAGTACTACAGGGGCGGACACAGATACGCAGTATTTT.